This passage covers 26 T cell receptor beta chains from one sample sequenced in a study of PD-1 blockade in classical Hodgkin lymphoma. Time point of the sample: cycle 4 day 1 (C4D1), after more than five weeks of nivolumab. Following autologous stem cell transplantation, relapse occurred in every patient, and exposure to brentuximab vedotin varied. Profiled with immunoSEQ multiplex PCR; TCRdb holds only in-frame clones, not every one. The sample lists tens of thousands of clones, approximately 78% occurring once. This material consisted of peripheral blood mononuclear cells (PBMCs), taken before the fourth cycle of nivolumab. The receptors derive from a human donor with classical Hodgkin lymphoma.

V usage is TRBV10-3 and J usage is TRBJ1-1; D gene unclear. V lost 3 bases to trimming and J lost 2 bases, with 10 bases between them. The germline V gene has CDR1 ENHRY and CDR2 SYGVKD. The CDR3 has 14 residues. The CDR3 sequence: CAISEWAVNTEAFF. The DNA of the CDR3 is TGTGCCATCAGTGAATGGGCAGTCAACACTGAAGCTTTCTTT.

V is TRBV30 and J is TRBJ1-2, with a possible D match to TRBD1 (5 bases). Per germline, CDR1 GTSNPN and CDR2 SVGIG (reference sequence). The CDR3 is made up of 13 amino acids. V gave up 4 bases and J gave up 3 bases, with 12 bases separating them. The CDR3 loop reads CAWTPGRDYGYTF. In DNA, the CDR3 is TGTGCCTGGACCCCGGGCAGGGACTATGGCTACACCTTC.

This clone was picked up a small number of times. The genes are TRBV7-2 and TRBJ1-2; 10 positions match TRBD1. V dropped 5 bases and J dropped 5; count of bases not matched to a gene: 8. Germline V CDR1 and CDR2: SGHTA, FQGNSA. The CDR3 extends over 15 amino acids. CDR3 bases: TGTGCCAGCAGCGCCCGTCCGGGACAGGGGTATGGCTACACCTTC. As protein: CASSARPGQGYGYTF. Variable domain in full (rest from reference TRBV7-2 and TRBJ1-2): GAGVSQSPSNKVTEKGKDVELRCDPISGHTALYWYRQSLGQGLEFLIYFQGNSAPDKSGLPSDRFSAERTGGSVSTLTIQRTQQEDSAVYLCASSARPGQGYGYTFGSGTRLTVV.

The rearrangement joins TRBV5-6 to TRBJ1-3, with a possible D match to TRBD1 (5 bases). Per germline, CDR1 SGHDT and CDR2 YYEEEE. V was trimmed by 0 bases and J by 2 bases, leaving 12 bases between them. This CDR3 is 16 amino acids long. Here the CDR3 DNA reads TGTGCCAGCAGCTTGGTCGGGACGTCTACTGGAAACACCATATATTTT. It specifies CASSLVGTSTGNTIYF.

This clone was observed a handful of times. This same CDR3 is encoded by further DNA sequences in the sample. The chain uses TRBV19 and TRBJ1-5, with 7 bases that match TRBD1. Unmatched junction bases numbered 1, after V lost 6 bases and J lost 2 bases. The CDR3 runs to 13 residues. CDR1 is LNHDA and CDR2 is SQIVND in the germline V gene (reference sequence). Here the CDR3 reads CASRQGRNQPQHF. DNA for the CDR3: TGTGCCAGTAGACAGGGGCGCAATCAGCCCCAGCATTTT.

The V call is TRBV6-5, the J call TRBJ1-1; no firm D call. Germline lookup yields CDR1 MNHEY and CDR2 SVGAGI. The CDR3 spans 13 residues. Trimming pared 5 bases from V and 1 base from J, leaving 8 bases between. The CDR3 here is CASSISPNTEAFF. The CDR3 DNA follows: TGTGCCAGCAGTATCAGCCCGAACACTGAAGCTTTCTTT.

The V gene is TRBV4-1, the J gene TRBJ2-5, with a weak D call TRBD2 (6 bases). Germline CDR1 reads MGHRA; CDR2 reads YSYEKL. The CDR3 consists of 18 residues. The V gene lost 0 bases and the J gene lost 1 base, with 18 bases spanning the gap. In DNA, the CDR3 is TGCGCCAGCAGCCAAGATCGGGGCCGCAGCGGGCTCCAAGAGACCCAGTACTTC. Its protein product is CASSQDRGRSGLQETQYF.

This chain links TRBV30 with TRBJ1-2; D remains ambiguous. CDR1 is GTSNPN and CDR2 is SVGIG in the germline V gene (reference sequence). The CDR3 sequence is 14 residues long. V shed 1 base and J shed 4 bases, with 13 bases lying between them. The CDR3 coding sequence is TGTGCCTGGAGTGGGTGGTCTGGCCCCTATGGCTACACCTTC. As protein: CAWSGWSGPYGYTF.

The CDR3 loop is CASSRGPLPGWEQYF. For the CDR3, the DNA is TGTGCCAGCTCTCGGGGGCCCCTCCCAGGATGGGAGCAGTACTTC. The chain employs TRBV7-3 and TRBJ2-7; D might be TRBD1 or TRBD2, each matching 6 bases. There are 15 residues in the CDR3. V was cut by 8 bases and J by 7 bases, with 24 bases left in between. From germline, CDR1 is SGHTA and CDR2 FQGTGA.

This rearrangement joins TRBV18 to TRBJ2-5; 9 bases align to TRBD2. Germline CDR1 is KGHSH and CDR2 is LQKENI. The ends lost 3 bases at V and 1 base at J; junction bases unmatched: 9. The CDR3 length is 17 residues. The CDR3 coding sequence is TGTGCCAGCTCACCTGGGGCCAGCGGGGGGTTCCAAGAGACCCAGTACTTC. Encoded protein: CASSPGASGGFQETQYF.

The CDR3 region is CASSLPGQGANEQFF. As DNA, the CDR3 is TGCGCCAGCAGCTTACCGGGACAGGGAGCAAATGAGCAGTTCTTC. This chain links TRBV5-1 with TRBJ2-1, with 9 bases matching TRBD1. The CDR3 loop spans 15 amino acids. The trim removed 2 bases at V and 7 bases at J, leaving 7 bases unmatched. Germline V lookup: CDR1 SGHRS, CDR2 YFSETQ. Full variable domain (rest looked up from reference TRBV5-1 and TRBJ2-1): KAGVTQTPRYLIKTRGQQVTLSCSPISGHRSVSWYQQTPGQGLQFLFEYFSETQRNKGNFPGRFSGRQFSNSRSEMNVSTLELGDSALYLCASSLPGQGANEQFFGPGTRLTVL.

The rearrangement joins TRBV6-5 to TRBJ2-3; D is perhaps TRBD2 (5 bases). This CDR3 is built from 14 residues. V was clipped by 2 bases and J by 7 bases, with 13 bases between them. The germline V gene has CDR1 MNHEY and CDR2 SVGAGI. The CDR3 DNA follows: TGTGCCAGCAGTTACGACGGGGATTTGAATACGCAGTATTTT. Amino acid sequence: CASSYDGDLNTQYF.

V and J are TRBV7-2 and TRBJ1-5; a possible D gene is TRBD1 (6 bases). V dropped 2 bases and J dropped 2 bases, with 13 bases sitting between them. The CDR3 is 16 amino acids. Germline V gene data show CDR1 as SGHTA and CDR2 as FQGNSA. Written as DNA, the CDR3 is TGTGCCAGCAGCTTAACCCCTCGGACAGGCAATCAGCCCCAGCATTTT. Its translation: CASSLTPRTGNQPQHF.

In its sample, this clone was seen once. The CDR3 protein is CASIPAGTGNQPQHF. CDR3 sequence (DNA): TGTGCCAGCATACCGGCCGGGACAGGGAATCAGCCCCAGCATTTT. J is TRBJ1-5 and V is TRBV6-1; 9 bases align to TRBD1. The CDR3 contains 15 residues. V shed 7 bases and J 4 bases; nucleotides not matched to a gene: 8. CDR1 and CDR2 (germline): MNHNS, SASEGT.

The rearrangement links TRBV7-9 to TRBJ2-1, with a weak D call TRBD1 (6 bases). The V end lost 3 bases, the J end lost 2 bases, and 11 bases lay between the germline ends. The V gene's germline CDR1 is SEHNR and CDR2 FQNEAQ (reference sequence). This CDR3 has 15 amino acids. CDR3 in DNA: TGTGCCAGCAGCTTGTACCAGGGGCCCTACAATGAGCAGTTCTTC. Its protein is CASSLYQGPYNEQFF.

This chain uses TRBV19 with TRBJ2-7; possible D gene TRBD2, 6 bases. Deletions cut 6 bases from V and 3 bases from J, with 21 bases between. This CDR3 contains 16 residues. CDR1 is LNHDA and CDR2 is SQIVND in the germline V gene (reference sequence). Written as DNA, the CDR3 is TGTGCCAGTAGGCCGGCAGGAGCGGGTAGGCTCTACGAGCAGTACTTC. Translated: CASRPAGAGRLYEQYF.

This clone was counted once. The V and J genes are TRBV27 and TRBJ2-7; D is undetermined. The V end lost 2 bases, the J end lost 2 bases, and 10 bases lay between the germline ends. From germline, CDR1 is MNHEY and CDR2 SMNVEV (reference sequence). CDR3 size: 14 residues. CDR3 sequence reads: CASSLPLRAYEQYF. The CDR3, as DNA: TGTGCCAGCAGTTTACCCCTCCGAGCCTACGAGCAGTACTTC.

The rearrangement links TRBV5-6 to TRBJ1-2, with 7 bases aligning to TRBD1. The trim removed 2 bases at V and 8 bases at J, leaving 9 bases unmatched. CDR1 and CDR2 from the germline V gene are SGHDT and YYEEEE. The CDR3 length is 14 residues. CDR3 bases: TGTGCCAGCAGCTTAAGACAGGGATCGGGCGGCTACACCTTC. This encodes CASSLRQGSGGYTF.

This clone came up a few times. The rearrangement links TRBV4-3 to TRBJ2-1; TRBD2 matches 12 bases. The CDR3 spans 16 residues. Per germline, CDR1 LGHNA and CDR2 YSLEER. The junction had 5 bases not matched to a gene; V was cut back by 0 bases and J by 8 bases. In nucleotides, the CDR3 is TGCGCCAGCAGCCAAGAACTAGCGGGAGGATCCGATGAGCAGTTCTTC. Amino acid sequence: CASSQELAGGSDEQFF.

J is TRBJ1-4 and V is TRBV19, with a weak D call TRBD1 (5 bases). The CDR3 sequence is 15 residues long. The V end was cut by 11 bases, the J end by 0 bases, with 16 bases between. CDR1 and CDR2 from the germline V gene are LNHDA and SQIVND (reference sequence). CDR3 in amino acids: CACREGTATNEKLFF. DNA of the CDR3: TGTGCCTGCCGCGAAGGGACTGCAACTAATGAAAAACTGTTTTTT.

In its sample, this clone was seen once. The chain recombines TRBV15 with TRBJ1-2, with D possibly TRBD1 on 6 matching bases. The CDR3 is 13 amino acids. V lost 3 bases and J 8 bases, leaving 13 bases between the germline ends. Germline V gives CDR1 LNHNV, CDR2 YYDKDF (reference sequence). Here the CDR3 DNA reads TGTGCCACCAGCAGGGAGTTGGACAGCGGCTACACCTTC. Translating it yields CATSRELDSGYTF.

This clone was seen a few times. The chain joins TRBV11-2 to TRBJ1-5, with 7 bases matching TRBD1. V was pared by 0 bases and J by 0 bases, with 5 bases of the junction left unmatched. This CDR3 is 17 amino acids long. Per the germline V gene, CDR1 is SGHAT and CDR2 is FQNNGV. CDR3 protein: CASSLDGQAASNQPQHF. The CDR3 region has the DNA TGTGCCAGCAGCTTAGATGGACAGGCCGCTAGCAATCAGCCCCAGCATTTT.

The chain has TRBV28 and TRBJ2-5, with 8 bases matching TRBD2. The V gene's germline CDR1 is MDHEN and CDR2 SYDVKM. The trim removed 5 bases at V and 1 base at J, leaving 6 bases unmatched. This CDR3 is 15 amino acids long. The CDR3 region has the DNA TGTGCCAGCAGTATTCACGGGGGGGGCCAAGAGACCCAGTACTTC. This codes for CASSIHGGGQETQYF. Full variable domain (outside the CDR3, taken from reference TRBV28 and TRBJ2-5): DVKVTQSSRYLVKRTGEKVFLECVQDMDHENMFWYRQDPGLGLRLIYFSYDVKMKEKGDIPEGYSVSREKKERFSLILESASTNQTSMYLCASSIHGGGQETQYFGPGTRLLVL.

This sequence joins TRBV28 and TRBJ2-7, with D possibly matching TRBD1 (5 bases). Per the germline V gene, CDR1 is MDHEN and CDR2 is SYDVKM. The CDR3 totals 13 residues. The V and J ends lost 5 bases and 2 bases respectively, with 10 bases between them. Written as DNA, the CDR3 is TGTGCCAGCAGTCAGGACACCCCCTACGAGCAGTACTTC. Residues: CASSQDTPYEQYF. The full variable domain, with the rest looked up from reference TRBV28 and TRBJ2-7, is DVKVTQSSRYLVKRTGEKVFLECVQDMDHENMFWYRQDPGLGLRLIYFSYDVKMKEKGDIPEGYSVSREKKERFSLILESASTNQTSMYLCASSQDTPYEQYFGPGTRLTVT.

This chain connects TRBV27 to TRBJ2-3; D is unclear. Trimming left V 5 bases short and J 7 bases short, with 13 bases between. CDR3 length: 13 amino acids. Germline CDR1 is MNHEY and CDR2 is SMNVEV (reference sequence). CDR3 coding DNA: TGTGCCAGCAGTCCCACTCAGCTATATACGCAGTATTTT. Translation: CASSPTQLYTQYF.

The V gene is TRBV10-3, the J gene TRBJ1-5, with 7 bases lining up with TRBD1. After removal of 11 bases from V and 4 bases from J, the junction contained 17 bases not matched to a gene. Germline CDR1 and CDR2: ENHRY and SYGVKD. This CDR3 is 16 amino acids long. The CDR3 nucleotides read TGTGCCGCGCACCCGGGCACTACAGGGGTGAATCAGCCCCAGCATTTT. Protein product: CAAHPGTTGVNQPQHF.